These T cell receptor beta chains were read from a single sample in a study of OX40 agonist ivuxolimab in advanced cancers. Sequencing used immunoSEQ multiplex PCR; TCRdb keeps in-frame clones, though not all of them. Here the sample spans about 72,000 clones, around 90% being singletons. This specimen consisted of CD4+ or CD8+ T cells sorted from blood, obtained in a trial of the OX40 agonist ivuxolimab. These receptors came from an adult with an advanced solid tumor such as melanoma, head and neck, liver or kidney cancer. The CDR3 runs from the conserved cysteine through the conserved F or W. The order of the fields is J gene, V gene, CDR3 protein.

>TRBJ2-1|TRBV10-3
CAISESQGAYEQFF
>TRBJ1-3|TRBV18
CASSPQEQWTGNTIYF
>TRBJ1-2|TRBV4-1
CASSQDLKTANYGYTF
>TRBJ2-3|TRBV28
CASSSRPGRLAGGRSGDTQYF
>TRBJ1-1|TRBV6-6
CASSPRRDTEAFF
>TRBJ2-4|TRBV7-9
CASSRSGTTREIQYF
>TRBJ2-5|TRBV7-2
CASSPRGLAGAETQYF
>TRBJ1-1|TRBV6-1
CASTVTGGNTEAFF
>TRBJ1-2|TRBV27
CASSFQDRNGYTF
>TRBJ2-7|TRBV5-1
CASNSGRGSYEQYF
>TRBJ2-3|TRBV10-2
CASSELIPSLTDTQYF
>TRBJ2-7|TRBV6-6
CASSRTGGDEQYF
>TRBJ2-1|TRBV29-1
CSVPSAGGSSYNEQFF
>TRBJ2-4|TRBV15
CATSRGGAEGAKNIQYF
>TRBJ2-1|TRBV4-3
CASSQLTSGAHEQFF
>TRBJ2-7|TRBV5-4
CASSRGGQGVSYEQYF
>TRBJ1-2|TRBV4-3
CASSQERTANYGYTF
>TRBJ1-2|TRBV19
CASSASSTGEILGGYTF
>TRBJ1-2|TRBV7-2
CASSSQFLFGTGNYGYTF
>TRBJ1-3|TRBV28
CASSNQGGWVRQSSGNTIYF
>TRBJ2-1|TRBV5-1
CASSASSYNEQFF
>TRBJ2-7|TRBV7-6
CASSILPSDRGRYEQYF
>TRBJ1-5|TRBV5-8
CASSEDQIQGQPQHF
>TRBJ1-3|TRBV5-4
CASSLAPTGGTKNTIYF
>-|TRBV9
CASSPQLLARPYEQYF
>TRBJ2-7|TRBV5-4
CASSANRDSEQYF
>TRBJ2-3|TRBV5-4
CASRGGSTDTQYF
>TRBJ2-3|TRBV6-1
CASRYLASWPDTQYF
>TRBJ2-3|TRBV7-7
CASSPGTSGLDTQYF
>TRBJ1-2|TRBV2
CASRASYGYTF
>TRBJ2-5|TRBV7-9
CASSSPMDGIETQYF
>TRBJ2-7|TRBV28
CASSSAGGRAYYEQYF
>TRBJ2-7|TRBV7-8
CASIPLGTGGLSSYEQYF
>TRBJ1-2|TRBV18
CASSADGTTNGYTF
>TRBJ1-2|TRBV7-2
CASSSARIYGYTF
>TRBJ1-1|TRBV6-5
CASSYSRTGDTEAFF
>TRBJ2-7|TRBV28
CASSSNRYEQYF
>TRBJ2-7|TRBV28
CASSERLRALGYEQYF
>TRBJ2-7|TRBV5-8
CASSLSAGPLSYEQYF
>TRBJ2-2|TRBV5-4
CASSLNTGELFF
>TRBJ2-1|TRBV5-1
CASSLVGRPDNEQFF
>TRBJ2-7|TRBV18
CASSPQSNDEQYF
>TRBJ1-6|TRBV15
CATRMGGSTYNSPLHF
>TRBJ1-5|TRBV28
CASIPYAGDSDQPQHF
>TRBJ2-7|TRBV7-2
CASSLGTSGRSTYEQYF
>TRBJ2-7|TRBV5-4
CASSLAMASGIDEQYF
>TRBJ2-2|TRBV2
CASKGSANTGELFF
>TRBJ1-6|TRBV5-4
CASSARDSRNSPLHF
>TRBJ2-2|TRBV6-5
CASSYGQRRGSGELFF
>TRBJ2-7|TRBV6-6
CASGRSYEQYF
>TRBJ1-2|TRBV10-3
CANRDQSDYGYTF
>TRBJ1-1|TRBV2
CASRVDRGVTEAFF
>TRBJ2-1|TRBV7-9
CASSLGQGVNEQFF
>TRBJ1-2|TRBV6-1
CASSDSIQDGYTF
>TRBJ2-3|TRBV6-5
CASSRDKLSDTQYF
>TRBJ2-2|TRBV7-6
CASSRIAGPNTGELFF
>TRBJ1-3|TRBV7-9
CASSLFAGTALGNTIYF